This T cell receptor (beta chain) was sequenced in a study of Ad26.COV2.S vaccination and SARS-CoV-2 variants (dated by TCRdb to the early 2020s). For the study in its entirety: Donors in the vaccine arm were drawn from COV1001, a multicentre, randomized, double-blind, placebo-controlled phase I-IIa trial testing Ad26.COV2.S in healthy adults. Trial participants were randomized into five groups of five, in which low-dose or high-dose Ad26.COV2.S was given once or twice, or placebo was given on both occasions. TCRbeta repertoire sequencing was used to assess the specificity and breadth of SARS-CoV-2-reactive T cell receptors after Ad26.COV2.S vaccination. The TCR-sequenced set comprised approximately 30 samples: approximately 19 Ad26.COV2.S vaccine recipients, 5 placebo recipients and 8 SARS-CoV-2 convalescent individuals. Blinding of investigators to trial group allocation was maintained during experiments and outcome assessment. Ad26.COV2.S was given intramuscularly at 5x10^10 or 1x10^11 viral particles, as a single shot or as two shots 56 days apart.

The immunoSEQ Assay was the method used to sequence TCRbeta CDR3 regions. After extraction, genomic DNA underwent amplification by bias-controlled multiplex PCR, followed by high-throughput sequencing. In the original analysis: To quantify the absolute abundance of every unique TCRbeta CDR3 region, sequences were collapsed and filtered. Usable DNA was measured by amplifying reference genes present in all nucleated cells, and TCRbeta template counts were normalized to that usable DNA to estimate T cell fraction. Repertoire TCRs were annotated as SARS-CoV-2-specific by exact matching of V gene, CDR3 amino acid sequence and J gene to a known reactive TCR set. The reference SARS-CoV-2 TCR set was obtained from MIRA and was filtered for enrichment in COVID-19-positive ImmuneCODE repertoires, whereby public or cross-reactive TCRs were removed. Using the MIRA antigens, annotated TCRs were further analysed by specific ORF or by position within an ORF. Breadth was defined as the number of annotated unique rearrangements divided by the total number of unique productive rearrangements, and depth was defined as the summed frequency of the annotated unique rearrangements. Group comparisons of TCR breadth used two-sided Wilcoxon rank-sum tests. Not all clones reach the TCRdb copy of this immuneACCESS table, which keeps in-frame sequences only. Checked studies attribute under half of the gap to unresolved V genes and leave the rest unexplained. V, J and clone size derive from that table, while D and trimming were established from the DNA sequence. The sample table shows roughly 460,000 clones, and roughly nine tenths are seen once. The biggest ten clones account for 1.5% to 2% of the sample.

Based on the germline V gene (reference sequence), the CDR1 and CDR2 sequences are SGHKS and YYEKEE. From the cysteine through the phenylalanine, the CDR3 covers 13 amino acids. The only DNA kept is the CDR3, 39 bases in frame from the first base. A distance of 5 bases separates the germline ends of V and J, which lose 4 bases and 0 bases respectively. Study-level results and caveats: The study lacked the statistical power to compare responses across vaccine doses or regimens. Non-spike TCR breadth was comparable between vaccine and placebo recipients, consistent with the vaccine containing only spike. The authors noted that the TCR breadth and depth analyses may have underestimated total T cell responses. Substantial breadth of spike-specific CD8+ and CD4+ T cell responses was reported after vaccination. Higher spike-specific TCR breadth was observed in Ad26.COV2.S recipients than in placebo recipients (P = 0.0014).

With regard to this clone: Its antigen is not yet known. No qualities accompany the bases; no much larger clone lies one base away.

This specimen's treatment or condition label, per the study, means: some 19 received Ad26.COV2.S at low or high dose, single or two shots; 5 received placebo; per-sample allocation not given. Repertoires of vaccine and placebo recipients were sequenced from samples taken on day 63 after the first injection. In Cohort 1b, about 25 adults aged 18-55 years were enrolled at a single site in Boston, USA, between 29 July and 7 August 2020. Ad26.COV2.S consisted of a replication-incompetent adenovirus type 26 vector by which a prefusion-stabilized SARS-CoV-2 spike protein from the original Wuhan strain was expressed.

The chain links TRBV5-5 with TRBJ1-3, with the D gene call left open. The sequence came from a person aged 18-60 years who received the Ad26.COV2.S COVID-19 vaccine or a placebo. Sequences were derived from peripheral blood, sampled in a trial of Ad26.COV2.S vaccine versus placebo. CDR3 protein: CASSRVSGNTIYF. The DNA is TGTGCCAGCAGCAGGGTCTCTGGAAACACCATATATTTT. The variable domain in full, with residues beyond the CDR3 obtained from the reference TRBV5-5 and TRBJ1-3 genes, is DAGVTQSPTHLIKTRGQQVTLRCSPISGHKSVSWYQQVLGQGPQFIFQYYEKEERGRGNFPDRFSARQFPNYSSELNVNALLLGDSALYLCASSRVSGNTIYFGEGSWLTVV.